This is a list of T cell receptor beta chains from one sample in a study of cytomegalovirus exposure and HLA in healthy donors. The protocol was immunoSEQ multiplex PCR, while the TCRdb copy is restricted to in-frame clones and leaves out a portion. The sample shows under 250,000 clones, around 80% of them seen only once. The sample comprised PBMCs. The receptors derive from a man aged 45-60 years in good health and CMV-seronegative. CDR3s include the opening cysteine and the closing phenylalanine or tryptophan. Each record gives: J gene, clone size, D gene, V gene, CDR3 DNA, CDR3 protein. The D gene is left open where the match is weak. Only part of the rows carry a size: once, few, many, or a class if the clone is expanded.

TRBJ2-7 once NA TRBV7-9 TGTGCTCTGGAGGGCAGGGCCCACGAGCAGTACTTC CALEGRAHEQYF
TRBJ2-1 NA NA TRBV5-5 TGTGCCAGCAGCACAGTAGACACAGGGCCCAAAGGGATCTTC CASSTVDTGPKGIF
TRBJ1-1 few NA TRBV19 TGTGCCAGTAGTAGGGGGGACCTACGAGACACTGAAGCTTTCTTT CASSRGDLRDTEAFF
TRBJ1-4 NA NA TRBV25-1 TGTGCCAGCAGTGGGGGCGGGGATATGGTTAGAAAACTGTTTTTT CASSGGGDMVRKLFF
TRBJ2-7 NA TRBD2 TRBV19 TGTGCCAGTAGCCCCGGACTAGCGGGGTACTACGAGCAGTACTTC CASSPGLAGYYEQYF
TRBJ2-7 once TRBD1 TRBV7-9 TGTGCCAGCAGCTTACCGGGACAGGGGGCAGGGGAGCAGTACTTC CASSLPGQGAGEQYF
TRBJ2-1 NA TRBD2 TRBV4-2 TGTGCCAGCAGCTCGTCTAGCGGCAGCTCCTACAATGAGCAGTTCTTC CASSSSSGSSYNEQFF
TRBJ2-7 few TRBD2 TRBV10-3 TGTGCCATCAGTGACGGGCACCTTACTAGCGGGAGAGACTACGAGCAGTACTTC CAISDGHLTSGRDYEQYF
TRBJ2-1 few TRBD2 TRBV10-3 TGTGCCATCGGAGCCTTAGCGGGAAACTACAATGAGCAGTTCTTC CAIGALAGNYNEQFF
TRBJ2-3 once NA TRBV6-1 TGTGCCAGCAGTGAACTAGGAGACAGTTATACAGATACGCAGTATTTT CASSELGDSYTDTQYF
TRBJ2-7 NA NA TRBV19 TGTGCCAGTAGTATGTCGGGCTACGAGCAGTACTTC CASSMSGYEQYF
TRBJ2-6 NA NA TRBV15 TGTGCCACCACCCCGGACAGACCATCTGGGGCCAACGTCCTGACTTTC CATTPDRPSGANVLTF
TRBJ2-7 NA NA TRBV27 TGTGCCAGCAGTACCCCCGGCGAGCAGTACTTC CASSTPGEQYF
TRBJ2-7 NA TRBD2 TRBV6-6 TGTGCCAGCAGGAGGGAGGGCTCCTACGAGCAGTACTTC CASRREGSYEQYF
TRBJ1-1 few TRBD1 TRBV11-1 TGTGCCAGCAGCTTTGACAGGGGCAATTTGAACACTGAAGCTTTCTTT CASSFDRGNLNTEAFF
TRBJ2-1 NA TRBD2 TRBV6-5 TGTGCCAGCAGTTACAGACTAGCGGGAGTGTATGAGCAGTTCTTC CASSYRLAGVYEQFF
TRBJ2-6 NA NA TRBV6-4 TGTGCCAGCAGTGACTGGCACTCAGGGTCTGGGGCCAACGTCCTGACTTTC CASSDWHSGSGANVLTF
TRBJ2-1 NA NA TRBV9 TGTGCCAGCAGCGTAGGGGTGAGGAATGAGCAGTTCTTC CASSVGVRNEQFF
TRBJ2-7 NA TRBD1 TRBV27 TGTGCCAGCAGTCTGTCCGGGACAGGGGCGTACGAGCAGTACTTC CASSLSGTGAYEQYF
TRBJ1-2 once NA TRBV30 TGTGCCTGGCGGACTTCTGGGGAGTATGGCTACACCTTC CAWRTSGEYGYTF
TRBJ2-2 NA TRBD2 TRBV19 TGTGCCAGTAGCCTGACTAGCGGGATTAGGAGAACCGGGGAGCTGTTTTTT CASSLTSGIRRTGELFF
TRBJ1-1 NA TRBD1 TRBV19 TGTGCCAGCCTCGCGGTAGGGACAGGGGGCCGAAGGACTAAAGCTTTCTTT CASLAVGTGGRRTKAFF
TRBJ2-7 once TRBD2 TRBV5-5 TGTGCCAGCAGCTTGGGACTAGCGGGAGATGGCTACGAGCAGTACTTC CASSLGLAGDGYEQYF
TRBJ2-2 NA NA TRBV27 TGTGCCAGCAGTCAGTTTTACACCGGGGAGCTGTTTTTT CASSQFYTGELFF
TRBJ2-7 NA TRBD1 TRBV6-6 TGTGCCAGCATTTCCCGGACAGGGGGCGCGGACGAGCAGTACTTC CASISRTGGADEQYF
TRBJ1-1 NA NA TRBV9 TGTGCCAGCAGCGTAGTTTCCACAGTTATGAACACTGAAGCTTTCTTT CASSVVSTVMNTEAFF
TRBJ2-7 NA TRBD2 TRBV5-1 TGCGCCAGCAGCCAATTCACTAGCGGGGCTCCCTACGAGCAGTACTTC CASSQFTSGAPYEQYF
TRBJ2-6 NA NA TRBV28 TGTGCCAGCAGTTTATCGCGCTCTGGGGCCAACGTCCTGACTTTC CASSLSRSGANVLTF
TRBJ1-5 NA NA TRBV27 TGTGCCAGCAGTCCGTCGGTCGGGCAGCCCCAGCATTTT CASSPSVGQPQHF
TRBJ2-4 NA TRBD2 TRBV19 TGTGCCAGTAGTATAGGGGGCGGGAGGGCCAACATTCAGTACTTC CASSIGGGRANIQYF
TRBJ1-5 NA NA TRBV28 TGTGCCAGTCATGGACAGCCTTCGTTTAATCAGCCCCAGCATTTT CASHGQPSFNQPQHF
TRBJ2-7 NA TRBD2 TRBV7-8 TGTGCCAGCAGCTTTACTAGCGGGAGGGCCCTCTCCTACGAGCAGTACTTC CASSFTSGRALSYEQYF
TRBJ2-3 NA TRBD2 TRBV28 TGTGCCAGCAGTTATCCCCCGGGACTAGCGGGGGGGAGCACAGATACGCAGTATTTT CASSYPPGLAGGSTDTQYF
TRBJ2-7 NA TRBD2 TRBV13 TGTGCCAGCAACAGGAAAGGACTAGCGGGAGACTACGAGCAGTACTTC CASNRKGLAGDYEQYF
TRBJ1-2 few NA TRBV7-2 TGTGCCAGCAGCTTGAGGGGGGGCTATGGCTACACCTTC CASSLRGGYGYTF
TRBJ1-4 once NA TRBV11-1 TGTGCCAGCAGCTTCGGTCAGACAATGGATGCAACTAATGAAAAACTGTTTTTT CASSFGQTMDATNEKLFF
TRBJ1-6 NA TRBD1 TRBV5-6 TGTGCCAGCAGCATGTACGACAGGGATAATTCACCCCTCCACTTT CASSMYDRDNSPLHF
TRBJ1-6 NA NA TRBV10-2 TGCGCCAGCAGAGATTGGGAGGCAAGGCGTTCACCCCTCCACTTT CASRDWEARRSPLHF
TRBJ2-4 few TRBD1 TRBV14 TGTGCCAGCAGCCGAACAGGGGAAGCCAAAAACATTCAGTACTTC CASSRTGEAKNIQYF
TRBJ2-7 NA NA TRBV5-4 TGTGCCAGCAGCTTGGGAGCTCGCGGGATTGATTACGAGCAGTACTTC CASSLGARGIDYEQYF
TRBJ2-7 once TRBD1 TRBV30 TGTGCCTGGAGACGGACAGGTAGGCCCCCCTACGAGCAGTACTTC CAWRRTGRPPYEQYF
TRBJ2-2 NA NA TRBV29-1 TGCAGCGTTGAAACCCGGGAGCTGGGCGGGGAGCTGTTTTTT CSVETRELGGELFF
TRBJ2-1 NA NA TRBV11-1 TGTGCCAGCAGCGCCTTGTCTAGGTTGGAGCAGTTCTTC CASSALSRLEQFF